The 26 T cell receptor beta chains given below trace back to one sample, sequenced in a study of T cell changes during pregnancy in multiple sclerosis. The method was immunoSEQ multiplex PCR; TCRdb's version includes in-frame clones alone and lacks a portion of them. The table includes about 79,000 clones, about 93% detected once. Here the sequenced sample was peripheral blood, taken in the second trimester of pregnancy. The receptors come from a female donor in good health, enrolled as a control in a pregnancy study.

The chain employs TRBV19 and TRBJ2-1; possible D gene TRBD1, 5 bases. Per germline, CDR1 LNHDA and CDR2 SQIVND (reference sequence). The V end lost 5 bases, the J end lost 4 bases, and 12 bases lay between the germline ends. CDR3 size: 14 residues. The CDR3 sequence: CASSGRVAYNEQFF. Written as DNA, the CDR3 is TGTGCCAGTAGTGGCAGGGTTGCGTACAATGAGCAGTTCTTC. Full variable domain (rest looked up from reference TRBV19 and TRBJ2-1): DGGITQSPKYLFRKEGQNVTLSCEQNLNHDAMYWYRQDPGQGLRLIYYSQIVNDFQKGDIAEGYSVSREKKESFPLTVTSAQKNPTAFYLCASSGRVAYNEQFFGPGTRLTVL.

V gene TRBV30 combines with J gene TRBJ1-2; 10 bases are shared with TRBD1. V gave up 2 bases and J gave up 4 bases; unmatched junction bases: 4. The CDR3 has 14 residues. Germline loops: CDR1 GTSNPN, CDR2 SVGIG (reference sequence). The CDR3 spells CAWSRTGGGYGYTF. The CDR3 DNA is TGTGCCTGGAGTCGGACAGGGGGTGGCTATGGCTACACCTTC.

The chain recombines TRBV19 with TRBJ1-1, with D maybe TRBD1 (6 bases). The CDR3 runs to 12 residues. Germline CDR1 reads LNHDA; CDR2 reads SQIVND (reference sequence). V dropped 6 bases and J dropped 5 bases, with 10 bases sitting between them. The CDR3 DNA reads TGTGCCAGTAGAAACAGGGTGACTGAAGCTTTCTTT. Its translation is CASRNRVTEAFF.

The chain carries TRBV27 and TRBJ1-5; D unclear. V was cut by 6 bases and J by 0 bases, with 12 bases left in between. The CDR3 sequence is 15 residues long. In germline, CDR1 is MNHEY, CDR2 SMNVEV (reference sequence). The CDR3 nucleotides read TGTGCCAGCAGCCGGGGAGCCTATAGCAATCAGCCCCAGCATTTT. This translates into CASSRGAYSNQPQHF.

This clone has just one count. The rearrangement links TRBV10-3 to TRBJ2-7; the match to TRBD1 covers 7 bases. Germline V CDR1 and CDR2: ENHRY, SYGVKD. V lost 4 bases, J lost 2 bases, and 8 bases stayed unmatched. There are 15 residues in the CDR3. The CDR3 here is CAISGSGDRAYEQYF. The CDR3 DNA reads as TGTGCCATCAGTGGGAGTGGGGACAGAGCCTACGAGCAGTACTTC.

V gene TRBV7-3 combines with J gene TRBJ1-2, with D possibly being TRBD1 (5 bases). CDR3 length equals 15 residues. Trimming cost V 0 bases and J 8 bases, with 16 bases left between them. Germline CDR1 reads SGHTA; CDR2 reads FQGTGA. CDR3: CASSLTSGYLDGYTF. CDR3 bases: TGTGCCAGCAGCTTAACGTCAGGGTACCTGGACGGCTACACCTTC.

V is TRBV19 and J is TRBJ2-1; D might be TRBD2 (6 bases). The CDR3 runs 17 residues. V was trimmed by 1 base and J by 5 bases, leaving 18 bases between them. From germline, CDR1 is LNHDA and CDR2 SQIVND (reference sequence). CDR3 sequence reads: CASSIARGRGLNNEQFF. The CDR3 nucleotides read TGTGCCAGTAGTATAGCTAGGGGACGGGGACTCAACAATGAGCAGTTCTTC.

The chain carries TRBV6-5 and TRBJ1-1, with TRBD1 as a possible D gene (6 bases). CDR1 and CDR2 (germline): MNHEY, SVGAGI. CDR3 size: 13 residues. The V end lost 4 bases, the J end lost 5 bases, and 11 bases lay between the germline ends. This CDR3 reads CASSSPRGTEAFF. The DNA for the CDR3 is TGTGCCAGCAGTTCTCCCAGGGGAACTGAAGCTTTCTTT.

This chain joins TRBV19 and TRBJ2-4, with TRBD1 matching over 9 bases. The CDR3 is made up of 13 amino acids. Trimming took 8 bases from V and 7 from J; bases not matched to a gene: 6. Germline CDR1 and CDR2: LNHDA and SQIVND (reference sequence). CDR3 protein: CASGGTGLNIQYF. DNA of the CDR3: TGTGCCAGTGGGGGGACAGGGTTGAACATTCAGTACTTC.

The rearrangement uses TRBV9 and TRBJ1-3, with TRBD1 as a possible D gene (6 bases). Trimming removed 9 bases from V and 4 bases from J, with 8 bases in between. Germline V CDR1 and CDR2: SGDLS, YYNGEE. The CDR3 spans 11 residues. The CDR3 nucleotides read TGTGCCACTGGGACAGGAAACACCATATATTTT. Translation gives CATGTGNTIYF.

The chain combines TRBV6-1 with TRBJ1-1; 9 nucleotides match TRBD1. The germline gives CDR1 MNHNS, CDR2 SASEGT. This CDR3 comprises 14 residues. V shed 10 bases and J 4 bases; nucleotides not matched to a gene: 10. CDR3 nucleotides: TGTGCCACCTGCGTGACAGGGGGGGGCACTGAAGCTTTCTTT. Amino acid sequence: CATCVTGGGTEAFF.

The rearrangement joins TRBV10-3 to TRBJ1-2, with TRBD1 matching 10 bases. Trimming at V came to 9 bases and at J to 6 bases, leaving 13 bases not matched to a gene. Germline lookup yields CDR1 ENHRY and CDR2 SYGVKD. The CDR3 length is 15 residues. CDR3 coding DNA: TGTGCCATGAGGGCCGGGACAGGGGTTAGAGATGGCTACACCTTC. Translated, it gives CAMRAGTGVRDGYTF.

The V and J genes are TRBV5-5 and TRBJ1-6, with 7 positions matching TRBD1. There are 15 residues in the CDR3. Looked up from germline, CDR1 is SGHKS and CDR2 is YYEKEE (reference sequence). The V segment lost 0 bases and the J segment 7 bases; nucleotides outside the gene matches: 4. Here the CDR3 reads CASSLVGQRNSPLHF. The CDR3 DNA reads TGTGCCAGCAGCTTGGTGGGACAGCGAAATTCACCCCTCCACTTT.

The chain recombines TRBV5-6 with TRBJ1-4; the match to TRBD1 covers 9 bases. CDR1 and CDR2 from the germline V gene are SGHDT and YYEEEE. V trimming: 3 bases; J trimming: 2 bases; junction bases outside the gene matches: 8. The CDR3 contains 17 residues. CDR3 amino acids: CASSWPGQGMTNEKLFF. Here the CDR3 DNA reads TGTGCCAGCAGCTGGCCGGGACAGGGAATGACTAATGAAAAACTGTTTTTT.

J is TRBJ2-7 and V is TRBV6-5, with TRBD1 matching over 7 bases. The CDR3 is 11 amino acids. Germline CDR1 MNHEY, CDR2 SVGAGI. The J segment lost 6 bases and the V segment lost 8 bases, leaving 4 bases of the junction unmatched. CDR3 loop: CASVDRVEQYF. In nucleotides, the CDR3 is TGTGCCAGCGTCGACAGGGTCGAGCAGTACTTC.

The CDR3 spells CASSFGTSYGYTF. CDR3 bases: TGTGCCAGCAGTTTCGGGACAAGCTATGGCTACACCTTC. The chain carries TRBV6-5 and TRBJ1-2; a weak D match, TRBD1 (6 bases). The CDR3 is made up of 13 amino acids. Germline CDR1 MNHEY, CDR2 SVGAGI. Trimming shortened V by 4 bases and J by 4 bases, and 10 bases separated the two germline ends.

The chain has TRBV14 and TRBJ2-2; D might be TRBD2 (6 bases). Between the trimmed V and J ends, which lost 4 bases and 0 bases, there was a span of 9 bases. Per germline, CDR1 SGHDN and CDR2 FVKESK. The CDR3 spans 15 residues. CDR3 residues: CASSPRLANTGELFF. CDR3 nucleotides: TGTGCCAGCAGCCCTAGACTAGCGAACACCGGGGAGCTGTTTTTT.

J is TRBJ2-5 and V is TRBV15; D unclear. Trimming pared 8 bases from V and 5 bases from J, leaving 15 bases between. Per germline, CDR1 LNHNV and CDR2 YYDKDF (reference sequence). The CDR3 length is 13 residues. CDR3 nucleotides: TGTGCCACCTCCTTTGGCAGGCAGGAGACCCAGTACTTC. Translated: CATSFGRQETQYF. The full variable domain, in which reference TRBV15 and TRBJ2-5 provide the parts outside the CDR3, is DAMVIQNPRYQVTQFGKPVTLSCSQTLNHNVMYWYQQKSSQAPKLLFHYYDKDFNNEADTPDNFQSRRPNTSFCFLDIRSPGLGDTAMYLCATSFGRQETQYFGPGTRLLVL.

This chain joins TRBV27 and TRBJ1-2; weak D call: TRBD1 (6 bases). Trimming removed 4 bases at V and 7 bases at J, with 22 bases between. Germline CDR1 MNHEY, CDR2 SMNVEV (reference sequence). This CDR3 contains 16 residues. The CDR3 loop reads CASSSVIPQGFGGYTF. The DNA of the CDR3 is TGTGCCAGCAGTTCGGTAATCCCCCAGGGGTTTGGTGGCTACACCTTC.

The rearrangement joins TRBV10-3 to TRBJ1-5, with 7 bases identical to TRBD1. The CDR3 sequence is 19 residues long. Trimming took 3 bases from V and 2 from J; bases not matched to a gene: 16. The germline CDR1 and CDR2 sequences are ENHRY and SYGVKD. The CDR3 DNA reads as TGTGCCATCAGTGATAACTTCGACAGGGTAGGAGTTGGCAATCAGCCCCAGCATTTT. Residues: CAISDNFDRVGVGNQPQHF.

The V and J genes are TRBV11-3 and TRBJ1-4; D unresolved. The CDR3 totals 14 residues. V shed 0 bases and J shed 7 bases, with 9 bases lying between them. Germline lookup yields CDR1 SGHNT and CDR2 YENEEA. The CDR3 bases are TGTGCCAGCAGCTTAGAAGGAGTCGGTGAAAAACTGTTTTTT. It specifies CASSLEGVGEKLFF.

V and J are TRBV9 and TRBJ1-3; D gene unclear. This CDR3 contains 11 residues. V was trimmed by 6 bases and J by 2 bases, leaving 3 bases between them. Germline V gene sequence: CDR1 SGDLS, CDR2 YYNGEE. The DNA for the CDR3 is TGTGCCAGCACGGCTGGAAACACCATATATTTT. This translates into CASTAGNTIYF.

This chain uses TRBV4-2 with TRBJ2-2; 9 positions match TRBD2. This CDR3 has 18 amino acids. Trimming removed 4 bases from V and 5 bases from J; junction bases left unmatched: 14. Germline assignment: CDR1 LGHNA and CDR2 YNFKEQ. The chain's CDR3 is CASSLQPAGGPVTGELFF. The CDR3 DNA follows: TGTGCCAGCAGCCTCCAACCGGCGGGGGGGCCGGTGACCGGGGAGCTGTTTTTT.

This chain joins TRBV9 and TRBJ2-7; TRBD1 matches at 7 bases. This CDR3 comprises 14 residues. CDR1 and CDR2 from the germline V gene are SGDLS and YYNGEE. J lost 2 bases, V lost 4 bases, and 6 bases had no gene match. CDR3 coding DNA: TGTGCCAGCAGCTTCGGGACAGTTACCTACGAGCAGTACTTC. The encoded protein is CASSFGTVTYEQYF.

In this sample, this clone is medium-sized. This chain uses TRBV4-3 with TRBJ1-2; 10 nucleotides match TRBD1. The germline CDR1 and CDR2 sequences are LGHNA and YSLEER. Trimming took 5 bases from V and 7 from J; bases not matched to a gene: 10. The CDR3 has 15 amino acids. The CDR3 nucleotides read TGCGCCAGCAGCGCCTCCGGGACAGGGGTAGGTGGCTACACCTTC. Translated: CASSASGTGVGGYTF.

The chain couples TRBV11-1 to TRBJ1-3, with a possible D match to TRBD1 (5 bases). Trimming left V 2 bases short and J 6 bases short, with 14 bases between. The CDR3 extends over 15 amino acids. Germline-derived CDR1 and CDR2 are SGHAT and FQDESV (reference sequence). CDR3 nucleotides: TGTGCCAGCAGCTTAAATGGAGGGGATCCAAACACCATATATTTT. It codes for CASSLNGGDPNTIYF.